This TCR beta chain stems from a study of blood T cells in healthy people across ages. Study-wide results and limits: Age showed a roughly linear inverse relationship with TCR beta diversity per million T cells.

This clonotype was detected a few times. What it recognizes is unknown. A second about 7 to 11 cycle PCR used barcoded and J-beta primers. Tags on each cDNA molecule came from a template-switch adaptor with 12 random nucleotides. Using its own MiXCR run on the 5' RACE reads, TCRdb lists one record per CDR3 protein. The top ten hold approximately 10% of the sample, which has approximately 1.5 million distinct CDR3 sequences, roughly 32% seen once. Per individual sample, total RNA of at least 6 micrograms was extracted. Sequenced input: blood. This clonotype was sampled from a woman younger than 45 in good health.

The CDR3 region has the DNA TGCAGTGCTAGGTATCTCACAGGGTGGACCCAGTACTTC. Its translation is CSARYLTGWTQYF. The chain has TRBV20-1 and TRBJ2-5; D perhaps matches TRBD1 (6 bases). Trimming shortened V by 3 bases and J by 7 bases, and 15 bases separated the two germline ends. The CDR3 contains 13 residues. Germline CDR1 is DFQATT and CDR2 is SNEGSKA (reference sequence).